The T cell receptor beta chain described here comes from a study of blood T cell repertoires in COVID-19. Turning to the study itself: Samples taken during acute and convalescent COVID-19 were collected in the United States, Italy and Spain.

As handled by the study authors: Amplifying reference gene primers gave estimates of nucleated cell counts. Profiled with immunoSEQ multiplex PCR; TCRdb holds only in-frame clones, not every one. Clone size and V and J calls were adopted from that table, with D and trimming inferred from the DNA. The sample holds hundreds of thousands of clones, roughly four fifths seen once. This CDR3 contains 12 residues. Germline-derived CDR1 and CDR2 are LGHNA and YNFKEQ. The receptor comes from a woman aged 50 to 60 who had recovered from COVID-19. Sequenced input: peripheral blood. The V call is TRBV4-2, the J call TRBJ1-2; 7 bases are shared with TRBD1. This chain's CDR3 is CASTGQDYGYTF. As DNA, the CDR3 is TGTGCTTCAACTGGACAGGACTATGGCTACACCTTC.